These 9 T cell receptor beta chains originate from one sample sequenced in a study of blood T cell repertoires in COVID-19. Clones were sequenced by immunoSEQ multiplex PCR, and TCRdb holds only the in-frame ones, with some missing. The sample has 120,000 to 150,000 clones, 80% seen once; the top ten hold 10% to 15%. Sequenced: peripheral blood. The source is a man in his sixties with active or convalescent COVID-19.

This chain joins TRBV5-5 and TRBJ2-7, with 11 bases that match TRBD1. Germline lookup yields CDR1 SGHKS and CDR2 YYEKEE (reference sequence). This CDR3 comprises 15 residues. V trimming: 3 bases; J trimming: 5 bases; junction bases outside the gene matches: 7. The CDR3 region has the DNA TGTGCCAGCAGCTCCGGACAGGGGGCATTCGACGAGCAGTACTTC. Translation: CASSSGQGAFDEQYF.

The V and J genes are TRBV2 and TRBJ1-2; D is unresolved. Trimming shortened V by 2 bases and J by 2 bases, and 6 bases separated the two germline ends. Germline lookup yields CDR1 SNHLY and CDR2 FYNNEI. CDR3 length: 13 amino acids. The CDR3 DNA sequence: TGTGCCAGCAGTGAACTACGGAACTATGGCTACACCTTC. Translating gives CASSELRNYGYTF.

The chain has TRBV11-2 and TRBJ1-5; TRBD1 matches at 7 bases. This CDR3 is 14 amino acids long. V was pared by 4 bases and J by 4 bases, with 4 bases of the junction left unmatched. The germline CDR1 and CDR2 sequences are SGHAT and FQNNGV. The DNA for the CDR3 is TGTGCCAGCAGCTGGGGACAGAGTAATCAGCCCCAGCATTTT. Protein product: CASSWGQSNQPQHF.

The chain has TRBV11-2 and TRBJ2-5; 12 positions agree with TRBD2. Per germline, CDR1 SGHAT and CDR2 FQNNGV. This CDR3 has 17 residues. J lost 2 bases, V lost 6 bases, and 10 bases had no gene match. This CDR3 is CASSPLSTSGGQETQYF. For the CDR3, the DNA is TGTGCCAGCAGTCCCCTTTCGACTAGCGGGGGACAAGAGACCCAGTACTTC.

This clone was counted once. J is TRBJ1-1 and V is TRBV29-1; 9 nucleotides agree with TRBD1. The germline V gene encodes CDR1 SQVTM and CDR2 ANQGSEA. V shed 6 bases and J 6 bases; nucleotides not matched to a gene: 11. The CDR3 is 14 residues long. The CDR3 region is CSVFVPGQGAEAFF. CDR3 sequence (DNA): TGCAGCGTCTTCGTTCCGGGACAGGGCGCTGAAGCTTTCTTT.

The V gene is TRBV5-4, the J gene TRBJ1-1, with 10 nucleotides matching TRBD1. This CDR3 has 18 amino acids. CDR1 is SGHNT and CDR2 is YYREEE in the germline V gene (reference sequence). V dropped 3 bases and J dropped 0; count of bases not matched to a gene: 11. The CDR3 reads CASSSARDRGQMNTEAFF. Written as DNA, the CDR3 is TGTGCCAGCAGCTCCGCCCGGGACAGGGGTCAAATGAACACTGAAGCTTTCTTT.

The V call is TRBV18, the J call TRBJ1-1; D is unresolved. Germline V gene lookup returns CDR1 KGHSH and CDR2 LQKENI. The CDR3 has 14 residues. The V gene lost 3 bases and the J gene lost 1 base, with 9 bases spanning the gap. The CDR3 loop reads CASSPTRENTEAFF. The CDR3 DNA sequence: TGTGCCAGCTCACCGACTAGGGAGAACACTGAAGCTTTCTTT.

The V and J genes are TRBV5-4 and TRBJ1-1; possibly TRBD1 for D (5 bases). V was pared by 1 base and J by 1 base, with 8 bases between. Germline loops: CDR1 SGHNT, CDR2 YYREEE (reference sequence). The length of the CDR3 is 14 residues. CDR3 sequence (DNA): TGTGCCAGCAGCTTGAGGAGGGGGAACACTGAAGCTTTCTTT. It yields the protein CASSLRRGNTEAFF. The full variable domain, rest sourced from reference TRBV5-4 and TRBJ1-1, is ETGVTQSPTHLIKTRGQQVTLRCSSQSGHNTVSWYQQALGQGPQFIFQYYREEENGRGNFPPRFSGLQFPNYSSELNVNALELDDSALYLCASSLRRGNTEAFFGQGTRLTVV.

V is TRBV2 and J is TRBJ1-1; 7 bases align to TRBD1. Germline loops: CDR1 SNHLY, CDR2 FYNNEI. The CDR3 has 13 amino acids. The V gene end was trimmed by 7 bases and the J gene end by 1 base; junction bases not matched to a gene: 3. CDR3 sequence: CASTGTANTEAFF. Written as DNA, the CDR3 is TGTGCCAGCACCGGGACAGCGAACACTGAAGCTTTCTTT.